What follows are 22 T cell receptor beta chains derived from one specimen sequenced in a study of T cell responses to AZD1222 COVID-19 vaccine. Data came from immunoSEQ multiplex PCR; TCRdb stores just in-frame clones and leaves some out. The table includes some 150,000 clones, under 95% detected once. The source was peripheral blood, collected on day 0 of AZD1222 vaccination. These receptors were taken from an adult in good health.

The chain recombines TRBV6-5 with TRBJ2-7, with TRBD2 identical over 7 bases. Germline CDR1 reads MNHEY; CDR2 reads SVGAGI. This CDR3 is built from 14 residues. J was trimmed by 2 bases and V by 6 bases; bases with no gene match: 7. The CDR3 is CASSVEGGPYEQYF. CDR3 nucleotides: TGTGCCAGCAGCGTCGAGGGAGGGCCCTACGAGCAGTACTTC.

This clone occurred once. The chain has TRBV9 and TRBJ1-6; TRBD1 might be the D (6 bases). The V end lost 0 bases, the J end lost 7 bases, and 14 bases lay between the germline ends. CDR3 length: 16 amino acids. Germline V gene lookup returns CDR1 SGDLS and CDR2 YYNGEE. CDR3: CASSVEGHGRNSPLHF. The CDR3 bases are TGTGCCAGCAGCGTAGAGGGACACGGCAGGAATTCACCCCTCCACTTT.

The chain uses TRBV5-1 and TRBJ2-2, with TRBD2 as a possible D gene (5 bases). Per germline, CDR1 SGHRS and CDR2 YFSETQ. This CDR3 comprises 14 residues. Trimming stripped 4 bases from V and 4 bases from J, with 11 bases between. CDR3 bases: TGCGCCAGCAGCATAAGAGAGGGCACCGGGGAGCTGTTTTTT. Protein: CASSIREGTGELFF.

This sequence joins TRBV11-3 and TRBJ1-5, with 8 bases lining up with TRBD1. Germline V gives CDR1 SGHNT, CDR2 YENEEA. The CDR3 spans 17 residues. J gave up 3 bases and V 0 bases, and 7 bases lay outside the gene matches. The CDR3 nucleotides read TGTGCCAGCAGCTTAGAACTCAGGGGGCCCCACAATCAGCCCCAGCATTTT. Amino acid sequence: CASSLELRGPHNQPQHF.

This sequence joins TRBV7-9 and TRBJ1-2, with TRBD1 matching over 8 bases. V was pared by 5 bases and J by 4 bases, with 6 bases of the junction left unmatched. CDR3 length equals 14 residues. CDR1 SEHNR and CDR2 FQNEAQ come from the germline V gene (reference sequence). The CDR3 here is CASSPGQGLYGYTF. As DNA, the CDR3 is TGTGCCAGCAGCCCCGGACAGGGACTCTATGGCTACACCTTC.

This chain connects TRBV10-3 to TRBJ2-5; TRBD1 matches at 8 bases. V was pared by 10 bases and J by 2 bases, with 9 bases of the junction left unmatched. This CDR3 is 14 amino acids long. Germline V gene lookup returns CDR1 ENHRY and CDR2 SYGVKD. CDR3 residues: CATLRTGQQETQYF. The CDR3 DNA follows: TGTGCCACCCTCCGGACAGGGCAACAAGAGACCCAGTACTTC.

The J gene is TRBJ1-5, the V gene TRBV4-3, with D tentatively TRBD1 (5 bases). Germline-derived CDR1 and CDR2 are LGHNA and YSLEER. Between the trimmed V and J ends, which lost 1 base and 5 bases, there was a span of 6 bases. The CDR3 runs to 13 residues. CDR3 coding DNA: TGCGCCAGCAGCCAAGGCAGGGATCAGCCCCAGCATTTT. Translation: CASSQGRDQPQHF.

The chain is built from TRBV11-2 and TRBJ2-5; 7 bases line up with TRBD1. The J segment lost 2 bases and the V segment lost 5 bases, leaving 8 bases of the junction unmatched. CDR1 SGHAT and CDR2 FQNNGV come from the germline V gene. The CDR3 covers 15 residues. CDR3 loop: CASSQIGTEQETQYF. As DNA, the CDR3 is TGTGCCAGCAGCCAAATAGGGACAGAACAAGAGACCCAGTACTTC.

This chain joins TRBV7-2 and TRBJ2-7; tentative D call: TRBD1 (6 bases). This CDR3 has 13 amino acids. Germline CDR1 is SGHTA and CDR2 is FQGNSA. Trimming removed 5 bases from V and 7 bases from J, with 15 bases in between. CDR3 sequence: CASSTRGSWEQYF. CDR3 DNA sequence: TGTGCCAGCAGCACCAGGGGTTCTTGGGAGCAGTACTTC.

Concerning this clone: The same CDR3 can be traced to other DNA sequences in this sample. The J gene is TRBJ2-7, the V gene TRBV18; TRBD1 agrees at 10 bases. The CDR3 has 14 residues. J was trimmed by 2 bases and V by 6 bases; bases with no gene match: 4. In germline, CDR1 is KGHSH, CDR2 LQKENI. CDR3 nucleotide sequence: TGTGCCAGCTCCCCCGGGACAGGGGCCTACGAGCAGTACTTC. It is translated as CASSPGTGAYEQYF.

The V gene is TRBV14, the J gene TRBJ1-2; TRBD1 aligns across 9 bases. CDR1 and CDR2 (germline): SGHDN, FVKESK. Trimming removed 0 bases from V and 10 bases from J; junction bases left unmatched: 0. This CDR3 is 12 amino acids long. The CDR3 sequence is CASSQEQGAYTF. CDR3 nucleotides: TGTGCCAGCAGCCAAGAACAGGGGGCCTACACCTTC.

This rearrangement joins TRBV6-5 to TRBJ2-2; possibly TRBD2 for D (7 bases). The V end was cut by 11 bases, the J end by 1 base, with 17 bases between. The CDR3 consists of 15 residues. Germline V gives CDR1 MNHEY, CDR2 SVGAGI. CDR3 protein: CAGNKGGWNTGELFF. CDR3 bases: TGTGCCGGTAACAAGGGGGGGTGGAACACCGGGGAGCTGTTTTTT.

This clone has a single count. V is TRBV5-1 and J is TRBJ2-1; 9 positions match TRBD1. The V segment lost 0 bases and the J segment 1 base; nucleotides outside the gene matches: 2. CDR1 and CDR2 (germline): SGHRS, YFSETQ. The CDR3 loop spans 16 amino acids. CDR3 coding DNA: TGCGCCAGCAGCTTGGGACAGGGGGGTTCCTACAATGAGCAGTTCTTC. Protein product: CASSLGQGGSYNEQFF.

The chain is built from TRBV28 and TRBJ1-5, with D hard to call. Trimming shortened V by 3 bases and J by 10 bases, and 13 bases separated the two germline ends. This CDR3 spans 13 amino acids. The germline V gene has CDR1 MDHEN and CDR2 SYDVKM. The CDR3 DNA is TGTGCCAGCAGTTTCCCAGATCCGGGACCCCAGCATTTT. Amino acids: CASSFPDPGPQHF.

The gene calls are TRBV2 and TRBJ1-1; 7 positions match TRBD1. Trimming cost V 6 bases and J 4 bases; bases outside gene matches: 8. Looked up from germline, CDR1 is SNHLY and CDR2 is FYNNEI. The CDR3 has 14 amino acids. The CDR3 spells CASSRRGVSTEAFF. As DNA, the CDR3 is TGTGCCAGCAGCCGCAGGGGGGTCAGCACTGAAGCTTTCTTT.

This clone has a single count. CDR3 nucleotides: TGCGCCAGCAGCCTCCAGGGGGGCGGTACTGGCTACACCTTC. Translating gives CASSLQGGGTGYTF. This chain links TRBV5-1 with TRBJ1-2; 7 bases are a match to TRBD1. V was pared by 4 bases and J by 7 bases, with 10 bases of the junction left unmatched. Germline CDR1 is SGHRS and CDR2 is YFSETQ. The CDR3 length is 14 residues.

Here the CDR3 reads CATQQGPYGYTF. For the CDR3, the DNA is TGTGCCACCCAACAAGGGCCATATGGCTACACCTTC. The chain is built from TRBV2 and TRBJ1-2, with unresolved D. The length of the CDR3 is 12 residues. The V gene's germline CDR1 is SNHLY and CDR2 FYNNEI. V lost 10 bases and J 5 bases, leaving 14 bases between the germline ends.

The chain joins TRBV27 to TRBJ1-5; 7 nucleotides line up with TRBD1. J lost 2 bases, V lost 3 bases, and 4 bases had no gene match. Germline CDR1 is MNHEY and CDR2 is SMNVEV (reference sequence). The CDR3 has 15 residues. This chain's CDR3 is CASSFHRGGNQPQHF. In DNA, the CDR3 is TGTGCCAGCAGTTTTCACAGGGGAGGCAATCAGCCCCAGCATTTT.

V usage is TRBV7-2 and J usage is TRBJ1-4; D perhaps matches TRBD1 (6 bases). Germline loops: CDR1 SGHTA, CDR2 FQGNSA. With 5 bases removed from V and 8 bases from J, the gap between germline ends came to 15 bases. This CDR3 spans 14 amino acids. CDR3 sequence reads: CASSRNWRGEKLFF. CDR3 DNA sequence: TGTGCCAGCAGCCGTAACTGGAGGGGGGAAAAACTGTTTTTT. Filled out from reference TRBV7-2 and TRBJ1-4, the complete variable domain reads GAGVSQSPSNKVTEKGKDVELRCDPISGHTALYWYRQSLGQGLEFLIYFQGNSAPDKSGLPSDRFSAERTGGSVSTLTIQRTQQEDSAVYLCASSRNWRGEKLFFGSGTQLSVL.

This chain connects TRBV29-1 to TRBJ2-1; 7 positions agree with TRBD1. Germline V lookup: CDR1 SQVTM, CDR2 ANQGSEA. The CDR3 sequence is 14 residues long. J was trimmed by 7 bases and V by 6 bases; bases with no gene match: 12. CDR3 in amino acids: CSVSRQGVANEQFF. As DNA, the CDR3 is TGCAGCGTCAGCCGACAGGGAGTTGCGAATGAGCAGTTCTTC.

The chain links TRBV5-5 to TRBJ2-5, with D perhaps matching TRBD1 or TRBD2 (6 bases each). The CDR3 sequence is 16 residues long. From germline, CDR1 is SGHKS and CDR2 YYEKEE (reference sequence). V dropped 0 bases and J dropped 5 bases, with 17 bases sitting between them. In nucleotides, the CDR3 is TGTGCCAGCAGCTTGGCCGGGGGCACCCCGGCGGAGACCCAGTACTTC. Its translation is CASSLAGGTPAETQYF.

The rearrangement joins TRBV24-1 to TRBJ1-2; 11 bases fit TRBD1. This CDR3 is 17 amino acids long. The V and J ends lost 2 bases and 7 bases, in that order; junction bases with no gene match: 11. CDR1 KGHDR and CDR2 SFDVKD come from the germline V gene. CDR3 DNA: TGTGCCACCAGTGATTCCCGGACAGGGGGCGTCGGGGGTGGCTACACCTTC. Protein product: CATSDSRTGGVGGGYTF.